This T cell receptor beta chain was recorded in a study of shared clonotypes between healthy human individuals. Study overall: Per donor, three plates held CD4 naive cells, three held CD4 memory, two held CD8 naive and one held CD8 memory. Study outcomes and limitations: Relative to memory subsets, naive subsets generally showed larger estimated richness.

Over several immunoSEQ plates, each subset's genomic DNA was distributed in even portions. Assay used: immunoSEQ multiplex PCR; TCRdb lists only in-frame clones, some missing. The table lists under 600,000 clones, 97% of them singletons. In the case of this clone: Its antigen is not known.

V shed 4 bases, J shed 7 bases, and the junction held 5 bases outside the gene matches. Germline values: CDR1 SGHRS, CDR2 YFSETQ. The CDR3 contains 14 residues. The genes are TRBV5-1 and TRBJ2-1; 10 bases fit TRBD1. The source material was naive CD4+ T cells sorted from blood. Subset noted: CD45RA+ positively selected. This receptor was obtained from a woman aged 30 to 39 in good health. In DNA, the CDR3 is TGCGCCAGCAGCACGGGACAGGGGAGGAATGAGCAGTTCTTC. The encoded protein is CASSTGQGRNEQFF.